This T cell receptor beta chain was captured in a study of T cell repertoires in cytomegalovirus infection. Of note for this clonotype: The target antigen is unknown.

One entry per CDR3 protein, called by TCRdb with MiXCR from the reads. This sample yields fewer than 950,000 distinct CDR3 sequences, of which roughly 33% are seen a single time; approximately 13% belongs to the top ten. Sequenced material: cultured CD8+ T cells from PBMCs, taken from culture after CMV antigen stimulation. This clonotype originated in a human donor in good health (CMV status not recorded). Some clones in this sample may be carry-over from other donors' samples.

The CDR3 coding sequence is TGTGCCAGCACAGCGGGGGCGCCCTACAATGAGCAGTTCTTC. It specifies CASTAGAPYNEQFF. This chain connects TRBV6-2 or TRBV6-3 to TRBJ2-1, with TRBD2 matching over 8 bases. The CDR3 covers 14 residues. Germline trimming cut 7 bases from V and 2 bases from J; bases unmatched to any gene: 4. Germline V gene lookup returns CDR1 MNHEY and CDR2 SVGEGT.